The T cell receptor beta chain under discussion was sequenced for a study of identical twins. The CDR3 covers 13 residues. The V and J ends lost 5 bases and 0 bases respectively, with 9 bases between them. Per germline, CDR1 DFQATT and CDR2 SNEGSKA (reference sequence). Each CDR3 protein gets one entry after TCRdb re-called the 5' RACE reads with MiXCR. The profile shows roughly 480,000 distinct CDR3 sequences, 24% of them singletons. The data also belong to a second study, concerning T cells expressing NK-cell markers.

This TCR came from a woman aged 18-30 years in good health. The rearrangement links TRBV20-1 to TRBJ2-3; D possibly corresponds to TRBD2 (5 bases). Sequencing used CD4+ T cells sorted from blood. In nucleotides, the CDR3 is TGCAGTGCTGAAAGCGGTAGCACAGATACGCAGTATTTT. Residues: CSAESGSTDTQYF.